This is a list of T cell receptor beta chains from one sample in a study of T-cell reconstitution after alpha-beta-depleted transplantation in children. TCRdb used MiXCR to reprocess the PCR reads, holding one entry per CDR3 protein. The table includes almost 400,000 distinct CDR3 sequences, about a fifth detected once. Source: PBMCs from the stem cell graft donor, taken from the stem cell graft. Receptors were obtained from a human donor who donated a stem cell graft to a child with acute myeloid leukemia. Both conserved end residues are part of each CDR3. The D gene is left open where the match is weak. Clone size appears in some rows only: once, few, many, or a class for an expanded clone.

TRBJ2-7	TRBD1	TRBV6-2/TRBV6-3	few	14	TGTGCCAGCAAACCGGGACAGGAAAATACGAGGCAGTACTTC	CASKPGQENTRQYF
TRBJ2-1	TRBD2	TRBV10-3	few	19	TGTGCCATCAGTGGACCGCTAGCGGGAGGCGGGAGCTCCTACAATGAGCAGTTCTTC	CAISGPLAGGGSSYNEQFF
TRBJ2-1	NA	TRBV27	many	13	TGTGCCAGCAGTTTACTAGGGGGTGATGAGCAGTTCTTC	CASSLLGGDEQFF
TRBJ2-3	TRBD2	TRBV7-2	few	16	TGTGCCAGCAGCAGTGGGGGTAGCGGGAGCACAGATACGCAGTATTTT	CASSSGGSGSTDTQYF
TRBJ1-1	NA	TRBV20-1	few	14	TGCAGTGCTAGAGCTCCTCTTGACACATTGAGGGCTTTCTTT	CSARAPLDTLRAFF
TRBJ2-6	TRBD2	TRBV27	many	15	TGTGCCAGCACGGCGGGAGGTCCTGGGGCCAACGTCCTGACTTTC	CASTAGGPGANVLTF
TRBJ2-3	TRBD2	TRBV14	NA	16	TGTGCCAGCAGCCAAGTAGGTAGCGGGACTACAGATACGCAGTATTTT	CASSQVGSGTTDTQYF
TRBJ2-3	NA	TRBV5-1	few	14	TGCGCCAGCTGCCAACCCGGAGGAACAGATACGCAGTATTTT	CASCQPGGTDTQYF
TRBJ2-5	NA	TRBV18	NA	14	TGTGCCAGCTCACCGCAGGGAGGACAAGAGACCCAGTACTTC	CASSPQGGQETQYF
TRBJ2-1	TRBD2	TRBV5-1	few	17	TGCGCCAGCAGCCCGGATAGCGGGAGGGCCAGCTACAATGAGCAGTTCTTC	CASSPDSGRASYNEQFF
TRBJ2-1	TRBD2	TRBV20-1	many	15	TGCAGTGCTAGGGCGAGCGGGAGAAGGTACAATGAGCAGTTCTTC	CSARASGRRYNEQFF
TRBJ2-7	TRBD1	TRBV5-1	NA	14	TGCGCCAGCAGCCTGTCGGGACAGGGTCTCGAGCAGTACTTC	CASSLSGQGLEQYF
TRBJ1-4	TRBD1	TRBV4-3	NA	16	TGCGCCAGCAGCCGGGCCCCGAAGGGGGCAAATGAAAAACTGTTTTTT	CASSRAPKGANEKLFF
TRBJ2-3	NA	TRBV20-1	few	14	TGCAGTGCAAACGGACAGTCTAGCACAGATACGCAGTATTTT	CSANGQSSTDTQYF
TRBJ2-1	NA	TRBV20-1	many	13	TGCAGCCCAGCCCGGCCCTCTCCCAATGAGCAGTTCTTC	CSPARPSPNEQFF
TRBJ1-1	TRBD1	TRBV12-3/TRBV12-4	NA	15	TGTGCCAGCACCGGCCGGGACAGGGGGATCCCTGAAGCTTTCTTT	CASTGRDRGIPEAFF
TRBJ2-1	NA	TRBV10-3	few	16	TGTGCCATCAGAAGCAACGAGGGCCTGGGCTACAATGAGCAGTTCTTC	CAIRSNEGLGYNEQFF
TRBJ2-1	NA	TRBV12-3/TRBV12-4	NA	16	TGTGCCAGCAGTTTGGGCGGGGGCGGCTCCTACAATGAGCAGTTCTTC	CASSLGGGGSYNEQFF
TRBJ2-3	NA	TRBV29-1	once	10	TGCAGCGTTGTCTTAGATACGCAGTATTTT	CSVVLDTQYF
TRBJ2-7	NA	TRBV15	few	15	TGTGCCACCAGCAGAGATCGCCATCCGGCCAACGAGCAGTACTTC	CATSRDRHPANEQYF
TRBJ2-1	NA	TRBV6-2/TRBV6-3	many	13	TGTGCCAGCAGTTACTCGACTACCAATGAGCAGTTCTTC	CASSYSTTNEQFF
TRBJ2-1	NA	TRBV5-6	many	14	TGTGCCAGCAGCTTGGTGGGGTTGGGGGATGAGCAGTTCTTC	CASSLVGLGDEQFF
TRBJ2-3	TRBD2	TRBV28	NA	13	TGTGCCATAGCGGGAGGCGAGACAGATACGCAGTATTTT	CAIAGGETDTQYF
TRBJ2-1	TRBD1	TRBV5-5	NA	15	TGTGCCAGCAGCTTGGGAGGGGGACAGGGGGCTTTGCAGTTCTTC	CASSLGGGQGALQFF
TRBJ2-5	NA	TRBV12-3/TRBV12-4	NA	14	TGTGCCAGCGGATCGGGAGGGGGCGGGGGGACCCAGTACTTC	CASGSGGGGGTQYF
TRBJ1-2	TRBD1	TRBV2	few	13	TGTGCCAGCAGGGGGGACAGAGCCTATGGCTACACCTTC	CASRGDRAYGYTF
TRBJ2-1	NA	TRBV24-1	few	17	TGTGCCACCATGAAGGCTGGAACAGGGTCAGCACACAATGAGCAGTTCTTC	CATMKAGTGSAHNEQFF
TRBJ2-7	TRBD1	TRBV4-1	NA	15	TGCGCCAGCAGCCAAGGACAGGGGTGGGTCTACGAGCAGTACTTC	CASSQGQGWVYEQYF
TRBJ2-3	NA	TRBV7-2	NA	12	TGTGCCAGCACCAACCTCTGGGATACGCAGTATTTT	CASTNLWDTQYF
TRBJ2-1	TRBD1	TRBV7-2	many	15	TGTGCCAGCAGCTCTCTGGACAGGGAAGGCACTGAGCAGTTCTTC	CASSSLDREGTEQFF
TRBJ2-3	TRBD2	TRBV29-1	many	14	TGCAGCGTTGATAGGCGGGAGGGAGCAGATACGCAGTATTTT	CSVDRREGADTQYF
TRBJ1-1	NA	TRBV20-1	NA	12	TGCAGTGCTCCGGGGGCTGGCAGGGAAGCTTTCTTT	CSAPGAGREAFF
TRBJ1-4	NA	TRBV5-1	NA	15	TGCGCCAGCAGCGTGACAGGTCGCACTAATGAAAAACTGTTTTTT	CASSVTGRTNEKLFF
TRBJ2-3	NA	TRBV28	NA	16	TGTGCCAGCAGTCCGTCTCAGCCCCGCTCCACAGATACGCAGTATTTT	CASSPSQPRSTDTQYF
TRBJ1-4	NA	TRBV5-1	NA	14	TGCGCCAGCAGCTCGACAGGTCGAGGTGAAAAACTGTTTTTT	CASSSTGRGEKLFF
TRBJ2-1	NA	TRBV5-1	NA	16	TGCGCCAGCAGCTTCGGTCCGGGGGGCGCCTACAATGAGCAGTTCTTC	CASSFGPGGAYNEQFF
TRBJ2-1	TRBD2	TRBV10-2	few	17	TGCGCCAGCAGTGAGGCTAGCGGGAGAAGGGCCTACAATGAGCAGTTCTTC	CASSEASGRRAYNEQFF
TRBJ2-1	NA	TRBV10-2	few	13	TGCGCCAGCAGAGAAGGCGGGGACAATGAGCAGTTCTTC	CASREGGDNEQFF
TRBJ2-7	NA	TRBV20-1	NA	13	TGCAGTGCATTGGAGGGGAAAGCCTACGAGCAGTACTTC	CSALEGKAYEQYF
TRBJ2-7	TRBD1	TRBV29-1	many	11	TGCAGCGTTTTACACAGGGGCGAGCAGTACTTC	CSVLHRGEQYF
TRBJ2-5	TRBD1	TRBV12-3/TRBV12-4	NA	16	TGTGCCAGCAGTTTAGCGCACGGACAGGGAGAAGAGACCCAGTACTTC	CASSLAHGQGEETQYF
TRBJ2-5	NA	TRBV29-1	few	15	TGCAGCGTTGACAGGGGCCGACGCGGTGGCGAGACCCAGTACTTC	CSVDRGRRGGETQYF
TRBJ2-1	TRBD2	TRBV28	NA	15	TGTGCCAGCAGTCGGCCGGGGGGCTCCTACAATGAGCAGTTCTTC	CASSRPGGSYNEQFF
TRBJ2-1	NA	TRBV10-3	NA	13	TGTGCCATCAGTGAGACGGAATACAATGAGCAGTTCTTC	CAISETEYNEQFF
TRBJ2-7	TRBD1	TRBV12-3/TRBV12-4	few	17	TGTGCCAGCAGTTCCTCGAAGACCGGGACAGGGGTCTACGAGCAGTACTTC	CASSSSKTGTGVYEQYF
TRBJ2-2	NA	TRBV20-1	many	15	TGCAGTGCTAGAGACCTCCGAAAGAACACCGGGGAGCTGTTTTTT	CSARDLRKNTGELFF